The 11 T cell receptor beta chains given below trace back to one sample, sequenced in a study of T-cell memory formation after mild COVID-19 (dated by TCRdb to 2020 to 2022). Library creation used 5' RACE. Instrument on record: Illumina NovaSeq 6000. TCRdb applied fastp at Q25 and MiXCR to the public reads, then kept only in-frame beta chains. Duplicate CDR3 protein sequences are folded into a single record with the most common DNA and genes. Recorded for this sample are 140,000 or so distinct CDR3 sequences; about 6% of them occurred a single time. The ten largest make up approximately 2.1% of the sample. The sequencing sample was made of PBMCs or a T cell subset sorted from them (not recorded which). These receptors all come from an adult woman who had mild COVID-19 (a few samples of this study predate the infection). The sample titles of this study are shuffled in the database, so cell type and time point are left out; the donor was told from shared clones.

This clonotype has at least ten counts. This chain links TRBV29-1 with TRBJ2-1; possible D gene TRBD1, 6 bases. Germline-derived CDR1 and CDR2 are SQVTM and ANQGSEA. The CDR3 is made up of 12 amino acids. Trimming shortened V by 4 bases and J by 4 bases, and 8 bases separated the two germline ends. Written as DNA, the CDR3 is TGCAGCGTTGCTGGACAGTACAATGAGCAGTTCTTC. Its translation: CSVAGQYNEQFF.

This clonotype was seen many times. The chain carries TRBV7-2 and TRBJ2-5; 8 bases map to TRBD2. Germline CDR1 is SGHTA and CDR2 is FQGNSA. Trimming at V came to 5 bases and at J to 4 bases, leaving 12 bases not matched to a gene. There are 16 residues in the CDR3. CDR3 DNA: TGTGCCAGCAGCGCCTTAGGAGCGGGAGTTCTAGAGACCCAGTACTTC. Its protein is CASSALGAGVLETQYF. Combining the CDR3 with reference TRBV7-2 and TRBJ2-5 gives the whole variable domain GAGVSQSPSNKVTEKGKDVELRCDPISGHTALYWYRQSLGQGLEFLIYFQGNSAPDKSGLPSDRFSAERTGGSVSTLTIQRTQQEDSAVYLCASSALGAGVLETQYFGPGTRLLVL.

This clonotype was found many times. This rearrangement joins TRBV5-1 to TRBJ1-2; weak D call: TRBD1 (6 bases). V was trimmed by 5 bases and J by 5 bases, leaving 13 bases between them. The germline V gene encodes CDR1 SGHRS and CDR2 YFSETQ. This CDR3 spans 13 amino acids. The CDR3 DNA reads as TGCGCCAGCAGGGGGGCCCGGGAATATGGCTACACCTTC. This gives the protein CASRGAREYGYTF. The variable domain in full, completed from reference TRBV5-1 and TRBJ1-2, reads KAGVTQTPRYLIKTRGQQVTLSCSPISGHRSVSWYQQTPGQGLQFLFEYFSETQRNKGNFPGRFSGRQFSNSRSEMNVSTLELGDSALYLCASRGAREYGYTFGSGTRLTVV.

CDR3 coding DNA: TGTGCCAGCAGCGTAGAGCCAGGGGCCTCCTACGAGCAGTACTTC. Protein product: CASSVEPGASYEQYF. The chain recombines TRBV9 with TRBJ2-7; D may be TRBD1 (6 bases). The CDR3 loop spans 15 amino acids. CDR1 is SGDLS, CDR2 YYNGEE, per germline. V shed 0 bases and J shed 0 bases, with 10 bases lying between them.

With respect to this clonotype: Being one base from a much bigger clone, this may be a read error. This rearrangement joins TRBV12-3 or TRBV12-4 to TRBJ1-1; no clear D. The CDR3 runs 13 residues. The chain's CDR3 is CSSAPPGSTEAFF. In DNA form, the CDR3 reads TGTTCCAGCGCACCGCCCGGGAGCACTGAAGCTTTCTTT.

The CDR3 DNA reads as TGTGCCAGCAGTTCCTCGGTCGGTCATGGCTACACCTTC. The encoded protein is CASSSSVGHGYTF. The rearrangement joins TRBV12-3 or TRBV12-4 to TRBJ1-2; unclear D gene. The CDR3 contains 13 residues. V lost 4 bases and J lost 6, with 12 bases in between.

This clonotype was observed a handful of times. The chain has TRBV4-3 and TRBJ2-1; D assignment may be TRBD1 or TRBD2 (5 bases each). V was clipped by 0 bases and J by 12 bases, with 12 bases between them. Germline values: CDR1 LGHNA, CDR2 YSLEER. This CDR3 is 13 amino acids long. The chain's CDR3 is CASSQDPTRGQFF. The CDR3 coding sequence is TGCGCCAGCAGCCAAGATCCCACGAGGGGGCAGTTCTTC.

The chain has TRBV5-5 and TRBJ2-1; D gene ambiguous. Trimming pared 0 bases from V and 9 bases from J, leaving 16 bases between. The CDR3 spans 15 residues. The germline gives CDR1 SGHKS, CDR2 YYEKEE (reference sequence). In nucleotides, the CDR3 is TGTGCCAGCAGCTTGGACTCGCGGCCGTTGGGTGAGCAGTTCTTC. Its translation is CASSLDSRPLGEQFF.

This clonotype was detected many times. The chain is built from TRBV5-1 and TRBJ2-7, with D hard to call. Per germline, CDR1 SGHRS and CDR2 YFSETQ. The V end lost 0 bases, the J end lost 1 base, and 8 bases lay between the germline ends. The CDR3 consists of 14 residues. The CDR3, as DNA: TGCGCCAGCAGCTTGGTTCTGACATCCTACGAGCAGTACTTC. Its translation is CASSLVLTSYEQYF.

The V and J genes are TRBV5-1 and TRBJ2-2, with D uncertain. Germline V gene lookup returns CDR1 SGHRS and CDR2 YFSETQ. V lost 1 base, J lost 3 bases, and 7 bases lay in between. CDR3 size: 14 residues. The CDR3 here is CASSLFSYTGELFF. Here the CDR3 DNA reads TGCGCCAGCAGCTTGTTTAGTTACACCGGGGAGCTGTTTTTT.

The chain joins TRBV10-3 to TRBJ1-1; D is ambiguous. The CDR3 is 13 amino acids. Germline V gene lookup returns CDR1 ENHRY and CDR2 SYGVKD. V gave up 7 bases and J gave up 1 base, with 10 bases separating them. CDR3 bases: TGTGCCATCAAGGCGCGAGAGAACACTGAAGCTTTCTTT. This encodes CAIKARENTEAFF.